This T cell receptor beta chain was profiled in a study of OX40 agonist ivuxolimab in advanced cancers. Overall study context: Intravenous ivuxolimab at 0.01 to 10 mg/kg was given to patients every 2 weeks. The diagnoses of dose-escalation patients were hepatocellular carcinoma, melanoma, renal cell or head and neck cancer.

Points from the study as a whole: More expanded clones were found, on average, in CD8+ than in CD4+ T cells. Dosing at 0.1 to 3.0 mg/kg was accompanied by clonal expansion of CD4+ and CD8+ blood T cells by week 6.

Points on this clone: Its specificity is not known.

Data came from immunoSEQ multiplex PCR; TCRdb stores just in-frame clones and leaves some out. In the table there are under 25,000 clones, 74% of which are singletons. Here the sequenced sample was CD4+ or CD8+ T cells sorted from blood, taken in a trial of the OX40 agonist ivuxolimab. The TCR originated in an adult with an advanced solid tumor such as melanoma, head and neck, liver or kidney cancer.

The CDR3 loop reads CASSLRQANYGYTF. The CDR3 bases are TGTGCCAGCAGCCTCCGACAGGCGAATTATGGCTACACCTTC. The chain links TRBV7-8 to TRBJ1-2, with D perhaps matching TRBD1 (6 bases). The CDR3 is 14 amino acids. V shed 5 bases and J shed 5 bases, with 15 bases lying between them. The V gene's germline CDR1 is SGHVS and CDR2 FQNEAQ.